The 8 T cell receptor beta chains in this list originate from one sample, sequenced in a study of early stage breast cancer tumors. Method: immunoSEQ multiplex PCR; TCRdb's copy keeps in-frame clones and lacks some. Of more than 55,000 clones listed, 80% were seen once; the top ten hold about 4.8%. The sequencing input was blood. The receptors come from a person in their 40s with breast cancer.

The V gene is TRBV19, the J gene TRBJ1-1; no reliable D call. Germline V gene lookup returns CDR1 LNHDA and CDR2 SQIVND (reference sequence). The CDR3 consists of 14 residues. The ends were cut back, 1 base at V and 1 base at J, with 7 bases in the middle. The CDR3, as DNA: TGTGCCAGTAGTATAGTGAACAAGAACACTGAAGCTTTCTTT. Its translation is CASSIVNKNTEAFF.

This clone was seen once. The chain carries TRBV5-1 and TRBJ2-3; 10 bases are a match to TRBD1. This CDR3 comprises 14 residues. V trimming: 7 bases; J trimming: 2 bases; junction bases outside the gene matches: 4. From germline, CDR1 is SGHRS and CDR2 YFSETQ. CDR3 DNA: TGCGCCAGCCGGACAGGGGGTGACACAGATACGCAGTATTTT. Its translation: CASRTGGDTDTQYF.

V gene TRBV5-6 combines with J gene TRBJ2-4; no clear D gene. The CDR3 is 14 amino acids. The V gene's germline CDR1 is SGHDT and CDR2 YYEEEE. Trimming removed 1 base from V and 1 base from J, with 6 bases in between. The CDR3 here is CASSLRFAKNIQYF. Here the CDR3 DNA reads TGTGCCAGCAGCTTGAGGTTCGCCAAAAACATTCAGTACTTC.

The rearrangement uses TRBV19 and TRBJ2-7; 9 nucleotides agree with TRBD1. CDR3 size: 15 residues. Trimming removed 5 bases from V and 5 bases from J; junction bases left unmatched: 10. Germline V gene data show CDR1 as LNHDA and CDR2 as SQIVND (reference sequence). CDR3 amino acids: CASSLSGTGKHEQYF. DNA of the CDR3: TGTGCCAGTAGTCTTTCCGGGACAGGGAAACACGAGCAGTACTTC.

The chain couples TRBV9 to TRBJ2-1; 10 bases agree with TRBD2. Germline V gene lookup returns CDR1 SGDLS and CDR2 YYNGEE. The CDR3 length is 15 residues. The trim removed 0 bases at V and 8 bases at J, leaving 5 bases unmatched. The CDR3 nucleotides read TGTGCCAGCAGCGTAGTGAGCGGGAGGGCCGATGAGCAGTTCTTC. This sequence encodes CASSVVSGRADEQFF.

The chain is built from TRBV6-1 and TRBJ2-1, with D possibly being TRBD1 or TRBD2 (5 bases each). V lost 3 bases, J lost 10 bases, and 19 bases lay in between. Germline V gene lookup returns CDR1 MNHNS and CDR2 SASEGT. This CDR3 region has 15 residues. DNA of the CDR3: TGTGCCAGCAGTGAGGGGACCATGTCCTGGTGGGAGCAGTTCTTC. This sequence encodes CASSEGTMSWWEQFF.

The gene calls are TRBV5-1 and TRBJ2-1; 9 bases are a match to TRBD2. The V gene's germline CDR1 is SGHRS and CDR2 YFSETQ. The CDR3 length is 15 residues. V shed 1 base and J 10 bases; nucleotides not matched to a gene: 9. CDR3 amino acids: CASSLLAGRAKEQFF. In nucleotides, the CDR3 is TGCGCCAGCAGCTTGCTAGCGGGAAGGGCTAAGGAGCAGTTCTTC. The complete variable domain, with remaining parts taken from reference TRBV5-1 and TRBJ2-1, reads KAGVTQTPRYLIKTRGQQVTLSCSPISGHRSVSWYQQTPGQGLQFLFEYFSETQRNKGNFPGRFSGRQFSNSRSEMNVSTLELGDSALYLCASSLLAGRAKEQFFGPGTRLTVL.

The CDR3 region has the DNA TGTGCCAGCAGCTTGGCTAGCGGGAACGACAATGAGCAGTTCTTC. Translating gives CASSLASGNDNEQFF. V gene TRBV11-3 combines with J gene TRBJ2-1, with TRBD2 matching over 9 bases. The CDR3 has 15 amino acids. J was trimmed by 5 bases and V by 3 bases; bases with no gene match: 5. Germline values: CDR1 SGHNT, CDR2 YENEEA.